These 8 T cell receptor beta chains were all obtained from the same sample, sequenced in a study of prognosis after radiotherapy for stage I lung cancer. Amplicons of TCR beta CDR3 were generated from genomic DNA by two-round multiplex PCR. Each TRBV and TRBJ gene had its own primer in the first PCR round. TCRdb re-called the multiplex PCR reads through MiXCR, storing one row per CDR3 protein. This sample has roughly 30,000 distinct CDR3 sequences; roughly 40% occur once, and the top ten carry about 32%. The sequencing used PBMCs, collected before or after stereotactic body radiation therapy (not recorded which). These receptors were collected from a donor of 50 years or more with non-small cell lung cancer.

This clonotype is deemed medium-sized. V usage is TRBV6-4 and J usage is TRBJ2-7; the match to TRBD2 covers 8 bases. Germline V gene sequence: CDR1 MRHNA, CDR2 SNTAGT. The J segment lost 4 bases and the V segment lost 5 bases, leaving 7 bases of the junction unmatched. The CDR3 sequence is 14 residues long. DNA of the CDR3: TGTGCCAGCAGTACGAGCGGGAGTCTATACGAGCAGTACTTC. This encodes CASSTSGSLYEQYF.

This clonotype was detected only a few times. It is likely a read error: a sequence one base away is far more abundant. CDR3 coding DNA: TGTGCCAGCTCCAGCCATTGTGAGCAGTTCTTC. This gives the protein CASSSHCEQFF. This sequence joins TRBV6-1 and TRBJ2-5, with no clear D. The J call may be faulty, since TRBJ2-1 better matches the DNA end. The CDR3 length is 11 residues. CDR1 and CDR2 from the germline V gene are MNHNS and SASEGT.

This clonotype was observed at least ten times. Here the CDR3 DNA reads TGTGCCAGCAGTTTACTGGATGGCAATCAGCCCCAGCATTTT. Translated, it gives CASSLLDGNQPQHF. This chain uses TRBV12-3 or TRBV12-4 with TRBJ1-5; no clear D. Trimming pared 2 bases from V and 2 bases from J, leaving 7 bases between. This CDR3 comprises 14 residues.

As for this clonotype: This probably arose from a read error, given a far larger clone one base away. The CDR3 sequence is CASSYSLAGGQDTQYF. As DNA, the CDR3 is TGTGCCAGCAGTTACTCTCTAGCGGGGGGGCAAGATACCCAGTACTTC. This chain uses TRBV6-9 with TRBJ2-5, with 12 bases identical to TRBD2. CDR1 MNHGY and CDR2 SVAAGI come from the germline V gene. There are 16 residues in the CDR3.

The table lists this clonotype with a count of one. The rearrangement links TRBV12-3 or TRBV12-4 to TRBJ2-3; 8 bases align to TRBD2. V dropped 3 bases and J dropped 4; count of bases not matched to a gene: 3. The CDR3 is made up of 14 amino acids. The CDR3 DNA sequence: TGTGCCAGCAGTTTTTCGGGAGGGCCAGATACGCAGTATTTT. Encoded protein: CASSFSGGPDTQYF.

Worth noting for this clonotype: One base separates it from a far larger clone, so it is likely a read error. The rearrangement uses TRBV6-9 and TRBJ2-5; TRBD2 aligns across 12 bases. Losses at the gene ends were 3 bases for V and 2 bases for J; bases not matched to a gene: 4. The CDR3 extends over 16 amino acids. CDR1 is MNHGY, CDR2 SVAAGI, per germline. CDR3 nucleotide sequence: TGTGCCAGCAGTTACTATCTAGCGGGGGGGCAAGAGACCCAGTACTTC. Its translation is CASSYYLAGGQETQYF.

This chain links TRBV28 with TRBJ2-2, with D hard to call. Looked up from germline, CDR1 is MDHEN and CDR2 is SYDVKM. The CDR3 runs to 14 residues. V lost 4 bases to trimming and J lost 5 bases, with 11 bases between them. The CDR3 DNA sequence: TGTGCCAGCAGTTATCAAAGACGGACCGGGGAGCTGTTTTTT. It specifies CASSYQRRTGELFF.

In this sample, this clonotype turned up many times. The rearrangement joins TRBV6-1 to TRBJ2-7, with no clear D. CDR1 is MNHNS, CDR2 SASEGT, per germline. The length of the CDR3 is 14 residues. The V and J ends lost 3 bases and 3 bases respectively, with 12 bases between them. This chain's CDR3 is CASSEPVAYYEQYF. Here the CDR3 DNA reads TGTGCCAGCAGTGAGCCCGTCGCCTACTACGAGCAGTACTTC.